This T cell receptor beta chain was identified in a study of blood T cell repertoires in COVID-19. In the study overall: Acute and convalescent COVID-19 specimens originated in the United States, Italy and Spain. Sources were T cells, B-cell-depleted T cells, or PBMCs; the material itself was cDNA or gDNA.

V dropped 0 bases and J dropped 1 base, with 7 bases sitting between them. This CDR3 spans 13 amino acids. Per germline, CDR1 GTSNPN and CDR2 SVGIG (reference sequence). Study processing details: The assay estimated nucleated cells by amplifying reference gene primers. Repertoires were generated with immunoSEQ multiplex PCR, while TCRdb's copy carries only in-frame clones and drops some. The V and J calls and clone size come from that table; D and trimming were worked out from the DNA. The sample lists just over 150,000 clones, approximately 92% occurring once. What was sequenced was peripheral blood. This sequence joins TRBV30 and TRBJ2-7; D is uncertain. The source is a woman aged 45-65 years with acute or convalescent COVID-19. The CDR3 DNA is TGTGCCTGGAGTGTGGGCAGATCCTACGAGCAGTACTTC. It codes for CAWSVGRSYEQYF. The variable domain in full, completed from reference TRBV30 and TRBJ2-7, reads SQTIHQWPATLVQPVGSPLSLECTVEGTSNPNLYWYRQAAGRGLQLLFYSVGIGQISSEVPQNLSASRPQDRQFILSSKKLLLSDSGFYLCAWSVGRSYEQYFGPGTRLTVT.